Listed below are T cell receptor beta chains from one sample, sequenced in a study of cytomegalovirus exposure and HLA in healthy donors. TCRdb's copy holds only in-frame clones and misses some; the assay was immunoSEQ multiplex PCR. The sample consists of around 250,000 clones, about 90% of them appearing once. The sample was PBMCs. These TCRs come from a girl aged 2-10 years in good health and CMV-seronegative. Each CDR3 is given with its conserved first and last residue. The order of the fields is clone size, V gene, D gene, J gene, CDR3 protein, CDR3 DNA. D genes are given only for firm matches. The size entry is marked missing in some rows and otherwise reads once, few, many or a size class.

size: once; V: TRBV6-1; D: -; J: TRBJ2-1; CDR3: CASSARTLGGYNEQFF; DNA: TGTGCCAGCAGTGCCAGGACCCTGGGGGGTTACAATGAGCAGTTCTTC
size: -; V: TRBV4-2; D: -; J: TRBJ2-7; CDR3: CASSQPRGGDAYEQYF; DNA: TGTGCCAGCAGCCAACCCCGGGGCGGGGACGCCTACGAGCAGTACTTC
size: -; V: TRBV6-1; D: -; J: TRBJ1-1; CDR3: CASSMGGVNTEAFF; DNA: TGTGCCAGCTCGATGGGAGGGGTGAATACTGAAGCTTTCTTT
size: -; V: TRBV5-1; D: -; J: TRBJ2-1; CDR3: CASSLDRRHNEQFF; DNA: TGCGCCAGCAGCTTGGACAGGCGCCACAATGAGCAGTTCTTC
size: -; V: TRBV28; D: TRBD2; J: TRBJ2-4; CDR3: CASSRHLAGGGNIQYF; DNA: TGTGCCAGCAGCCGCCATTTAGCGGGAGGGGGGAACATTCAGTACTTC
size: -; V: TRBV7-9; D: TRBD1; J: TRBJ1-5; CDR3: CASSSQTGGSDNQPQHF; DNA: TGTGCCAGCAGCTCGCAAACAGGGGGCTCGGACAATCAGCCCCAGCATTTT
size: once; V: TRBV30; D: -; J: TRBJ2-3; CDR3: CAFSVTDTQYF; DNA: TGTGCCTTCTCAGTCACAGATACGCAGTATTTT
size: -; V: TRBV27; D: -; J: TRBJ1-5; CDR3: CASSLICRAESNQPQHF; DNA: TGTGCCAGCAGTTTAATATGCAGGGCTGAGAGCAATCAGCCCCAGCATTTT
size: once; V: TRBV2; D: -; J: TRBJ1-1; CDR3: CASGKGMNTEAFF; DNA: TGTGCCAGCGGTAAGGGGATGAACACTGAAGCTTTCTTT
size: -; V: TRBV9; D: TRBD2; J: TRBJ2-3; CDR3: CASSVGTSGGSDTQYF; DNA: TGTGCCAGCAGCGTAGGGACTAGCGGGGGGTCGGATACGCAGTATTTT
size: -; V: TRBV19; D: -; J: TRBJ2-1; CDR3: CASSIGATRIDEQFF; DNA: TGTGCCAGTAGTATTGGGGCCACCCGGATCGATGAGCAGTTCTTC